What follows is one TCR beta chain and its context. This entry comes from a study of CD8+CD57+ T cells in acquired aplastic anemia. The germline V and J ends were trimmed by 1 base and 8 bases, with 11 bases remaining between them. Germline assignment: CDR1 SQVTM and CDR2 ANQGSEA. CDR3 length: 12 amino acids. TCR beta VDJ and CDR3 profiling used genomic DNA as template. TCRdb passed the reads through MiXCR, listing each CDR3 protein once. The sample comprises roughly 200,000 distinct CDR3 sequences, 55% to 65% of which are singletons, and roughly 64% rests with the top ten. Patients chosen for sequencing had CD8+CD57+ cells that had expanded, as shown by flow cytometry.

The sample comprised sorted CD4+, CD8+, or CD8+CD57+ T cells (not recorded which) from PBMCs. This TCR came from a human donor with aplastic anemia. The chain has TRBV29-1 and TRBJ1-1, with TRBD1 as a possible D gene (5 bases). The DNA of the CDR3 is TGCAGCGTTGAAGGGGGGGAAGCGGAAGCTTTCTTT. Translating gives CSVEGGEAEAFF.